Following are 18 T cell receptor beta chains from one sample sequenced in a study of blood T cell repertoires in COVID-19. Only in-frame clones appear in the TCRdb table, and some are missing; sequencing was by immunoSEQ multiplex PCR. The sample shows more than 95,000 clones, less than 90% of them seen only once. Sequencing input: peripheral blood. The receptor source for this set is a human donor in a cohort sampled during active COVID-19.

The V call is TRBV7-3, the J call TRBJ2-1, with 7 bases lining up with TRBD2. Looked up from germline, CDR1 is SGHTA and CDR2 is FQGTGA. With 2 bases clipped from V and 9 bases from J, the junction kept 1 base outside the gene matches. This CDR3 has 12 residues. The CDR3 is CASSLGGGEQFF. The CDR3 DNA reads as TGTGCCAGCAGCTTAGGCGGGGGTGAGCAGTTCTTC.

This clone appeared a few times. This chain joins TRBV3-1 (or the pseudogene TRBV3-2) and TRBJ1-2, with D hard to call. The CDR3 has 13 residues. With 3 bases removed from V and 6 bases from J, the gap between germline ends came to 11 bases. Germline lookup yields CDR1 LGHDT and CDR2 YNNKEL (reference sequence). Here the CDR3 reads CASSHFTANGYTF. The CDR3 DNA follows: TGTGCCAGCAGCCATTTTACTGCGAATGGCTACACCTTC.

This CDR3 reads CASSRDRGRTEAFF. CDR3 bases: TGTGCCAGCAGCAGGGACAGGGGGCGAACTGAAGCTTTCTTT. The chain recombines TRBV5-6 with TRBJ1-1; 12 nucleotides match TRBD1. This CDR3 is 14 amino acids long. After removal of 4 bases from V and 5 bases from J, the junction contained 3 bases not matched to a gene. Germline V gene sequence: CDR1 SGHDT, CDR2 YYEEEE.

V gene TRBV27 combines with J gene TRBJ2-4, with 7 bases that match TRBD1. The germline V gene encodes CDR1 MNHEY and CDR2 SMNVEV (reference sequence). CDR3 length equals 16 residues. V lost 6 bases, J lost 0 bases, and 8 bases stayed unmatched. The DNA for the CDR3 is TGTGCCAGCAGCTCCAGGGGGATACTAGCCAAAAACATTCAGTACTTC. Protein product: CASSSRGILAKNIQYF.

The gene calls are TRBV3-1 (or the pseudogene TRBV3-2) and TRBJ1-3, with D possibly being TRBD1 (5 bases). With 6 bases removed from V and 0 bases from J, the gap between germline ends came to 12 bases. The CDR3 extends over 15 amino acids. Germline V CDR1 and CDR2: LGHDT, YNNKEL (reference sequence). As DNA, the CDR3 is TGTGCCAGCAGTTTTACGACAGTCTCTGGAAACACCATATATTTT. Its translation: CASSFTTVSGNTIYF.

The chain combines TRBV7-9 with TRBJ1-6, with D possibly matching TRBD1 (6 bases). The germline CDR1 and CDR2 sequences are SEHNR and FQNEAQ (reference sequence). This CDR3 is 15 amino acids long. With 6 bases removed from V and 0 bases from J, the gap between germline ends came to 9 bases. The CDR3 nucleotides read TGTGCCAGCAGTCAGGGGAGCTCCTATAATTCACCCCTCCACTTT. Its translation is CASSQGSSYNSPLHF.

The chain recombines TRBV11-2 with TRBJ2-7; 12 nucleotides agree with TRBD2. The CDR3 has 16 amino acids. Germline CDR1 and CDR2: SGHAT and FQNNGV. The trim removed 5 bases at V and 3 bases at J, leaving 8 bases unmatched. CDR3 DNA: TGTGCCAGCAGCCCTCGACTAGCGGGAGATCACTACGAGCAGTACTTC. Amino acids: CASSPRLAGDHYEQYF. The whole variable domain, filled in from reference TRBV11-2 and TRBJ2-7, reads EAGVAQSPRYKIIEKRQSVAFWCNPISGHATLYWYQQILGQGPKLLIQFQNNGVVDDSQLPKDRFSAERLKGVDSTLKIQPAKLEDSAVYLCASSPRLAGDHYEQYFGPGTRLTVT.

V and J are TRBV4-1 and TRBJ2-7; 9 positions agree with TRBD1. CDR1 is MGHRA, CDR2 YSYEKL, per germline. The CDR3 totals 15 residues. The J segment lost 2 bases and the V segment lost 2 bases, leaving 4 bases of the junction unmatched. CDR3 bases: TGCGCCAGCAGCCAAAGGACAGGGGAAACCTACGAGCAGTACTTC. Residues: CASSQRTGETYEQYF.

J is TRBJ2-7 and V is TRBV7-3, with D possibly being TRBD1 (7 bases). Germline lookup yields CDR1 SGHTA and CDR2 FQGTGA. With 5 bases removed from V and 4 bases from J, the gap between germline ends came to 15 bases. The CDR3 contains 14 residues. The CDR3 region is CASSPIQGRYEQYF. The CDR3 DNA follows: TGTGCCAGCAGCCCCATACAGGGGAGGTACGAGCAGTACTTC.

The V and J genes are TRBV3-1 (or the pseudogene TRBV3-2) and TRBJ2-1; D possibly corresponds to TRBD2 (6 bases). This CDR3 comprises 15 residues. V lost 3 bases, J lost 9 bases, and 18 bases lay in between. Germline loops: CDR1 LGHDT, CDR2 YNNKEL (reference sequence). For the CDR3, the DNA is TGTGCCAGCAGCCATGCGGGACGGATGGGGAGTGAGCAGTTCTTC. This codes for CASSHAGRMGSEQFF.

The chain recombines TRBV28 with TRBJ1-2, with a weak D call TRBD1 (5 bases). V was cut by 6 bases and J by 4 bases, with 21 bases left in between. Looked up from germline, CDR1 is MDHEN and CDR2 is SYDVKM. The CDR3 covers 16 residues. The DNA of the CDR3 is TGTGCCAGCAGCCTCGGGGGGGGAGGGCTCTTCTATGGCTACACCTTC. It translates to CASSLGGGGLFYGYTF.

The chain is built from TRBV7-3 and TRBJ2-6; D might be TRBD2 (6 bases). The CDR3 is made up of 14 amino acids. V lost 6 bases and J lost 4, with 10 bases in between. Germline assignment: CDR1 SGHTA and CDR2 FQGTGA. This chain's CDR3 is CASREGSGANVLTF. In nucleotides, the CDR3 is TGTGCCAGCAGGGAGGGGTCCGGGGCCAACGTCCTGACTTTC. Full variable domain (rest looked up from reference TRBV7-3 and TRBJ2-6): GAGVSQTPSNKVTEKGKYVELRCDPISGHTALYWYRQSLGQGPEFLIYFQGTGAADDSGLPNDRFFAVRPEGSVSTLKIQRTERGDSAVYLCASREGSGANVLTFGAGSRLTVL.

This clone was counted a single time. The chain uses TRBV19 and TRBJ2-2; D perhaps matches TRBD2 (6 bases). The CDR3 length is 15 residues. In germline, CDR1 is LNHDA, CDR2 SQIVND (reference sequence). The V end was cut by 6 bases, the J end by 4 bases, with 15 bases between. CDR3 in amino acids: CASRTPGTATGELFF. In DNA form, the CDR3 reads TGTGCCAGTAGGACCCCCGGGACTGCCACCGGGGAGCTGTTTTTT.

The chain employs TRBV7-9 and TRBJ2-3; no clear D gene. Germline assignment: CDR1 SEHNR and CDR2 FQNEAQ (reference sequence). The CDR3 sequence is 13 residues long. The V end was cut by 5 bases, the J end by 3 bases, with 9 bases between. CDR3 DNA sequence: TGTGCCAGCAGCGTCCGAGGAACAGATACGCAGTATTTT. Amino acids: CASSVRGTDTQYF.

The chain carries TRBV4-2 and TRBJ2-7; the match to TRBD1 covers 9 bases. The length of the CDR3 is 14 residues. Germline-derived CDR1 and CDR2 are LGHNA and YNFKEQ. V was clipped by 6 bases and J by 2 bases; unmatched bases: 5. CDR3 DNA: TGTGCCAGCAGAACCGGGACAGGGACCTACGAGCAGTACTTC. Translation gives CASRTGTGTYEQYF.

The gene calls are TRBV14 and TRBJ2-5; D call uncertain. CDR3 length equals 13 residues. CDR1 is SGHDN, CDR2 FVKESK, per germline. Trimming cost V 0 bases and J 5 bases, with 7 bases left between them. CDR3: CASSQDRSETQYF. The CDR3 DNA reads TGTGCCAGCAGCCAAGATAGGAGTGAGACCCAGTACTTC.

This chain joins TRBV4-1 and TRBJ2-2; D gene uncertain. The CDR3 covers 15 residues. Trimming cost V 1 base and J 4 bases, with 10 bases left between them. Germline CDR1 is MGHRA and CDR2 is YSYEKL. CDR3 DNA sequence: TGCGCCAGCAGCCAAGTCCTCCCTAGCACCGGGGAGCTGTTTTTT. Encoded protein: CASSQVLPSTGELFF.

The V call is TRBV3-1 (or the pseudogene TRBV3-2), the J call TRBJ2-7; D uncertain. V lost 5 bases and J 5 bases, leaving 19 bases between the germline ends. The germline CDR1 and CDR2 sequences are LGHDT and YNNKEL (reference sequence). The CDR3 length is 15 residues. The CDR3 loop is CASSSTPSGAHEQYF. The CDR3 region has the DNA TGTGCCAGCAGCTCTACCCCTTCCGGTGCCCACGAGCAGTACTTC.